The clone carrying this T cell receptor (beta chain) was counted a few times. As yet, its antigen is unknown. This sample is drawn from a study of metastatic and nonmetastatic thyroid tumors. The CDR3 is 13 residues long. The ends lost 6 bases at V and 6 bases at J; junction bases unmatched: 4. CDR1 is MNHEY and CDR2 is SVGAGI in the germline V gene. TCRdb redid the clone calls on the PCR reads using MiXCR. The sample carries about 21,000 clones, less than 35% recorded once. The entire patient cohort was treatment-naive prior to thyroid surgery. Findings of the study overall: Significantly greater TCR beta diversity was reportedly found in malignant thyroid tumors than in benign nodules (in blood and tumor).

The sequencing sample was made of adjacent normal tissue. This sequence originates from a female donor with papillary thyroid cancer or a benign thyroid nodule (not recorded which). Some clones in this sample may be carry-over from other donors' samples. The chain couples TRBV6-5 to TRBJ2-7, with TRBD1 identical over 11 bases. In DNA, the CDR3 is TGTGCCAGCAGCGGACAGGGGGCAGGCGAGCAGTACTTC. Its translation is CASSGQGAGEQYF.